This T cell receptor (beta chain) was recovered during a study of blood T cell repertoires in COVID-19. The wider study: Acute and convalescent COVID-19 specimens originated in the United States, Italy and Spain. PBMCs, B-cell-depleted T cells, or T cells provided the cDNA or gDNA that made up the material.

CDR3 length: 15 amino acids. Trimming at V came to 6 bases and at J to 10 bases, leaving 12 bases not matched to a gene. Looked up from germline, CDR1 is MNHEY and CDR2 is SVGAGI. How the authors handled the data: The assay estimated nucleated cells by amplifying reference gene primers. Data came from immunoSEQ multiplex PCR; TCRdb stores just in-frame clones and leaves some out. That table furnishes V, J and clone size, whereas the DNA furnished D and trimming. This table has approximately 250,000 clones, about 91% appearing once. Living in 25 or so US areas, the participants were between 18 and 89 years of age.

The specimen was PBMCs or T cells enriched from blood (not recorded which). The origin of this receptor is a woman aged 40 to 50 with acute COVID-19. The genes are TRBV6-5 and TRBJ2-1; 10 bases map to TRBD2. The CDR3 nucleotides read TGTGCCAGCAGCAAATTAGCGGGAGGAAATCTGGAGCAGTTCTTC. Its protein is CASSKLAGGNLEQFF.